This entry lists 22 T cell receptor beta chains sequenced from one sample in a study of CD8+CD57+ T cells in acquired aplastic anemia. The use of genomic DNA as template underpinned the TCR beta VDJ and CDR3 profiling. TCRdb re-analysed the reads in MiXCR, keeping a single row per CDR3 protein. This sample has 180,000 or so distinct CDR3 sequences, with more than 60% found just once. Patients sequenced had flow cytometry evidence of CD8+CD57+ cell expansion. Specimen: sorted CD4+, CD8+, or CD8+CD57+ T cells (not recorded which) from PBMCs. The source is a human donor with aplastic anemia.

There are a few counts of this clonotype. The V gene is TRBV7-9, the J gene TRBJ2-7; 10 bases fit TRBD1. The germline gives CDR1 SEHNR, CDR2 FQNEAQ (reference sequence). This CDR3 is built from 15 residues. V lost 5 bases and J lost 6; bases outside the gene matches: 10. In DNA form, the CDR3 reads TGTGCCAGCAGCCAAGAGTGGACAGGGGGTGCCGAGCAGTACTTC. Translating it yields CASSQEWTGGAEQYF.

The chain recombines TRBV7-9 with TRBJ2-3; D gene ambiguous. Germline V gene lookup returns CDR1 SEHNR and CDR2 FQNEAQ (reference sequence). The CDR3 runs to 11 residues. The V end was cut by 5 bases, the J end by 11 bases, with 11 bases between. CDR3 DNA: TGTGCCAGCAGCCCCATCTGGGAGCAGTATTTT. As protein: CASSPIWEQYF.

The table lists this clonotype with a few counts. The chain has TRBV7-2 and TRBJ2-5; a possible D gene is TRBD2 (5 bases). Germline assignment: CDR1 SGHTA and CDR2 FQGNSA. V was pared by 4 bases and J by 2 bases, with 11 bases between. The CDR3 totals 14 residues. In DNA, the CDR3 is TGTGCCAGCAGCTCCGGTCCGGGACAAGAGACCCAGTACTTC. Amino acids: CASSSGPGQETQYF.

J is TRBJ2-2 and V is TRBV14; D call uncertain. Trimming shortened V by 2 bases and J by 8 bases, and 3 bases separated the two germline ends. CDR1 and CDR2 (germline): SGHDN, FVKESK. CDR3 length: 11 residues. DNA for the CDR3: TGTGCCAGCAGCCAATATGGGGAGCTGTTTTTT. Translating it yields CASSQYGELFF.

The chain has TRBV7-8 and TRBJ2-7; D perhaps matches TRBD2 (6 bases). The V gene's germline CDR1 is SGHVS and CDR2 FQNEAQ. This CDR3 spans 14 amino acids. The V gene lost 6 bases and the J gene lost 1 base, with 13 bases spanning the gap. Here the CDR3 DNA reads TGTGCCAGCAGTGAAGCGGGCGGGTCCTACGAGCAGTACTTC. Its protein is CASSEAGGSYEQYF. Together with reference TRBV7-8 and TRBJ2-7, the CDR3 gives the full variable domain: GAGVSQSPRYKVAKRGQDVALRCDPISGHVSLFWYQQALGQGPEFLTYFQNEAQLDKSGLPSDRFFAERPEGSVSTLKIQRTQQEDSAVYLCASSEAGGSYEQYFGPGTRLTVT.

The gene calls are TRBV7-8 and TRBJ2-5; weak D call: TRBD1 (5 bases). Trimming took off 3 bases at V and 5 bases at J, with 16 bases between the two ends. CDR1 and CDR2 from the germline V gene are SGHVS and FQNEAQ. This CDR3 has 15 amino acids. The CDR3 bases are TGTGCCAGCAGCTTGATGGACATTAGGAAGGAGACCCAGTACTTC. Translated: CASSLMDIRKETQYF.

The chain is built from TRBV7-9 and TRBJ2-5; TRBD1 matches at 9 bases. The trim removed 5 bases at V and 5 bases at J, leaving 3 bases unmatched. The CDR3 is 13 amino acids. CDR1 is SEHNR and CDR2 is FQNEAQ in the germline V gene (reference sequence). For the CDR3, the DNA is TGTGCCAGCAGCGTCGGACAGGGGGAGACCCAGTACTTC. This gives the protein CASSVGQGETQYF.

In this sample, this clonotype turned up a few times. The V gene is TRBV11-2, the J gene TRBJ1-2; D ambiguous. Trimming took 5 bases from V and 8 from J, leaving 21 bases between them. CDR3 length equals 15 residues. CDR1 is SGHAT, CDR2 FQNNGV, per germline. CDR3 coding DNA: TGTGCCAGCAGCGCCTCACGGGCGATCGGCGTAGGCTACACCTTC. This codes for CASSASRAIGVGYTF.

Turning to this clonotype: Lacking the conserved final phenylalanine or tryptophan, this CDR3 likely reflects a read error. This chain's CDR3 is CASSLIPGASTEAFC. In DNA form, the CDR3 reads TGTGCCAGCAGCTTAATTCCGGGGGCGAGCACTGAAGCTTTCTGT. The chain combines TRBV7-3 with TRBJ1-1; D possibly corresponds to TRBD1 (6 bases). CDR1 and CDR2 (germline): SGHTA, FQGTGA. The V end lost 1 base, the J end lost 4 bases, and 13 bases lay between the germline ends. CDR3 size: 15 residues.

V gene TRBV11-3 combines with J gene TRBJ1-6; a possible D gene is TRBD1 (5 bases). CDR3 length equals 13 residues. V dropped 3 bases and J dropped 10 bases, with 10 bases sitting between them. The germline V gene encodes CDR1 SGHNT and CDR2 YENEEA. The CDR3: CASSLAGKSPLHF. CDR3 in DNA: TGTGCCAGCAGCTTGGCAGGGAAGTCACCCCTCCACTTT.

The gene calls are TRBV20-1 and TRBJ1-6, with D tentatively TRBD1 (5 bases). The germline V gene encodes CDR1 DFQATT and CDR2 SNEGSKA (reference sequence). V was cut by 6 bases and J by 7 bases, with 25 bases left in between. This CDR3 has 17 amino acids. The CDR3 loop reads CSAVGGSTGGLNSPLHF. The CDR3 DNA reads TGCAGTGCCGTCGGCGGGAGTACCGGGGGTTTGAATTCACCCCTCCACTTT.

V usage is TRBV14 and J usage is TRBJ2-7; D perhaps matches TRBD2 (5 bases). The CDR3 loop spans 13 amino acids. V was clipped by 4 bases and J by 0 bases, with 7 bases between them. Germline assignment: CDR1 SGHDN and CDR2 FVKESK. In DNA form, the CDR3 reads TGTGCCAGCAGCCCGACTATCTCCTACGAGCAGTACTTC. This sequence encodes CASSPTISYEQYF. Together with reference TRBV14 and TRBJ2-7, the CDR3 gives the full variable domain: EAGVTQFPSHSVIEKGQTVTLRCDPISGHDNLYWYRRVMGKEIKFLLHFVKESKQDESGMPNNRFLAERTGGTYSTLKVQPAELEDSGVYFCASSPTISYEQYFGPGTRLTVT.

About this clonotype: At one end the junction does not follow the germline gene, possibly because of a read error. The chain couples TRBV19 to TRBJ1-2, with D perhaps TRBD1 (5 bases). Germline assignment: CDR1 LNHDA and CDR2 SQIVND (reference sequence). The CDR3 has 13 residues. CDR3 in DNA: TGTGCCAGTACCCCCGGGGGGAACTCTGGCTACACCTTC. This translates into CASTPGGNSGYTF.

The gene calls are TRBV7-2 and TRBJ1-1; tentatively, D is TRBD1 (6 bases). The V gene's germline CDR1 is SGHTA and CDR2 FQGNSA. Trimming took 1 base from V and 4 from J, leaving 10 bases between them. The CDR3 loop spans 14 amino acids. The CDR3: CASSLEGVRTEAFF. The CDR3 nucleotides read TGTGCCAGCAGCTTAGAGGGGGTACGCACTGAAGCTTTCTTT.

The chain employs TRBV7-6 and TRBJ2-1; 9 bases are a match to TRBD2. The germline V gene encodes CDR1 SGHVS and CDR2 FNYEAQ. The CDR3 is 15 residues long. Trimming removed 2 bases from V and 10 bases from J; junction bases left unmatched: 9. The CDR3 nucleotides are TGTGCCAGCAGCTTATTGATAGCGGGAGTGGAAGAGCAGTTCTTC. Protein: CASSLLIAGVEEQFF.

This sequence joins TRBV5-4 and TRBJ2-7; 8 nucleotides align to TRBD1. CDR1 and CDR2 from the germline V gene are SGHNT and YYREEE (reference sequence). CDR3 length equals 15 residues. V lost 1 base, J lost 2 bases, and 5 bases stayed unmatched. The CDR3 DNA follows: TGTGCCAGCAGCTTGAGACAGGGGCAAACCTACGAGCAGTACTTC. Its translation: CASSLRQGQTYEQYF.

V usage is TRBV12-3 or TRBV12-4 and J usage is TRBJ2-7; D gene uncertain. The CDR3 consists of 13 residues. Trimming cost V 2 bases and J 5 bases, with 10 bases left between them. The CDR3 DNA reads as TGTGCCAGCAGTTTACAGGTAATACACGAGCAGTACTTC. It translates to CASSLQVIHEQYF.

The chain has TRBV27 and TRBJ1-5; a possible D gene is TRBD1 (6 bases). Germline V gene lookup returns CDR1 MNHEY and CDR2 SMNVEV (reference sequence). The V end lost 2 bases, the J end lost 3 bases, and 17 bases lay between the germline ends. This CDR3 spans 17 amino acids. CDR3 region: CASSLTGYPVANQPQHF. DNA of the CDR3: TGTGCCAGCAGTTTAACAGGGTACCCGGTTGCCAATCAGCCCCAGCATTTT.

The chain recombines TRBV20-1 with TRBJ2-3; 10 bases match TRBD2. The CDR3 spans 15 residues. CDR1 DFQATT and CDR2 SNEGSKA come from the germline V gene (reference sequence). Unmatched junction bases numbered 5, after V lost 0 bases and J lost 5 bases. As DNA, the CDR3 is TGCAGTGCTAGAGATTTAGCGGGAGGAGGAGATACGCAGTATTTT. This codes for CSARDLAGGGDTQYF.

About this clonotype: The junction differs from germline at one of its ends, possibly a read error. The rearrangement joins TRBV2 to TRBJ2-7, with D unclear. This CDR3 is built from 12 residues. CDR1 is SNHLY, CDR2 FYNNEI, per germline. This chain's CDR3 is CTSREIPYEQYF. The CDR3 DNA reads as TGTACCAGCAGAGAAATCCCTTACGAGCAGTACTTC.

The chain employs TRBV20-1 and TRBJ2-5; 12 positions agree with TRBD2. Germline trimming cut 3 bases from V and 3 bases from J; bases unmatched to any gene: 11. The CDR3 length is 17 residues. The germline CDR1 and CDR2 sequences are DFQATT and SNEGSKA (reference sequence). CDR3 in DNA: TGCAGTGCTAGGGTAACTAGCGGGAGGCCGACGAAAGAGACCCAGTACTTC. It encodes CSARVTSGRPTKETQYF.

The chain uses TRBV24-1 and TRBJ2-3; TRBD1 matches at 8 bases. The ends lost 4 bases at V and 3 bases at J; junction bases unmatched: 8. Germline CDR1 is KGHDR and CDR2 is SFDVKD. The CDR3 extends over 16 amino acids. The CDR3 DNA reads TGTGCCACCAGTGACGCCGGACAGGGTGGTACAGATACGCAGTATTTT. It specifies CATSDAGQGGTDTQYF.